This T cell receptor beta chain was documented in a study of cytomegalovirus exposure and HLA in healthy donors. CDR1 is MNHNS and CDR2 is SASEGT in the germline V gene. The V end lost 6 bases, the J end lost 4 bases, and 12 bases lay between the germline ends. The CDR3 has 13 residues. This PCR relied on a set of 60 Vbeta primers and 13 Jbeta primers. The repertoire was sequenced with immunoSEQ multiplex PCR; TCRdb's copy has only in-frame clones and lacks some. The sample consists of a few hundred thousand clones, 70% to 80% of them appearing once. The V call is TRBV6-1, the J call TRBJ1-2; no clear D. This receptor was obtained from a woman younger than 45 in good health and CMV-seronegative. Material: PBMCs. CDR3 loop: CASSASSGYGYTF. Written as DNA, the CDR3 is TGTGCCAGCAGCGCCTCGTCGGGCTATGGCTACACCTTC.